This T cell receptor beta chain was sequenced in a study of technical replicates of blood from a handful of donors (dated by TCRdb to 2015 to 2018). Remarks on this clone: Its antigen target is currently unknown. No base quality values were provided; no much bigger clone lies one nucleotide off.

The CDR3 spans 16 residues, from the cysteine through the phenylalanine. Only the CDR3 portion is preserved as DNA: 48 bases, with reading frame beginning at the first base. The germline V gene specifies MDHEN as CDR1 and SYDVKM as CDR2. V lost 6 bases and J lost 6 bases; the stretch between them is 21 bases long. Library generation was performed with the immunoSEQ multiplex PCR assay. TCRdb retrieved this table from immuneACCESS and kept in-frame rearrangements only. Not all clones are present; in checked studies, unresolved V genes account for under half, and no reason is known for the remainder. Across this sample there are some 99,000 clones, with roughly 96% seen only once. About 0.19% of the sample rests with the top ten.

The material sequenced was T cells isolated from PBMCs. The rearrangement joined TRBV28 to TRBJ1-5, and perhaps TRBD1 as D gene, on 5 matching bases. This receptor was taken from a human donor in good health. The base sequence is TGTGCCAGCAGGTCCCTGGGGGGGATCCTTATTCAGCCCCAGCATTTT. Translated, this gives CASRSLGGILIQPQHF.